This T cell receptor beta chain was documented in a study of blood T cell repertoires in COVID-19. Overall study context: Samples representing acute and convalescent COVID-19 were sourced from the United States, Italy and Spain. The analysed material was cDNA or gDNA that came from T cells, B-cell-depleted T cells, or PBMCs.

Trimming at V came to 3 bases and at J to 0 bases, leaving 11 bases not matched to a gene. This CDR3 has 18 amino acids. Germline CDR1 DFQATT, CDR2 SNEGSKA (reference sequence). Sequencing used immunoSEQ multiplex PCR; TCRdb keeps in-frame clones, though not all of them. The sample shows about 360,000 clones, 88% of them seen only once. Participants were aged about 18 to 90 years, lived in 20 to 25 US areas, and enrolled virtually. The chain combines TRBV20-1 with TRBJ1-6; 7 nucleotides line up with TRBD1. What was sequenced was PBMCs or T cells enriched from blood (not recorded which). This TCR derives from a middle-aged woman with acute COVID-19. The CDR3 spells CSASAGTVPSSYNSPLHF. The CDR3 DNA follows: TGCAGTGCTAGTGCCGGGACAGTCCCAAGCTCCTATAATTCACCCCTCCACTTT.